The 5 T cell receptor beta chains in this list originate from one sample, sequenced in a study of identical twins. From the 5' RACE reads, TCRdb called clonotypes with MiXCR, one entry per CDR3 protein. The repertoire includes a few hundred thousand distinct CDR3 sequences, about 8.9% of them detected once, and around 2.1% sits in the top ten. This same sample was also taken into another study, of yellow fever vaccine responses in identical twins.

Sequencing was carried out using memory (CD45RO+) T cells sorted from blood. Receptors originate from a woman between 18 and 30 years old in good health.

This clonotype was observed a single time. A much larger clonotype is one base distant, so this may be a read error. This chain joins TRBV12-3 or TRBV12-4 and TRBJ2-5, with 10 positions matching TRBD2. This CDR3 has 17 amino acids. The CDR3 DNA sequence: TGTGCCAGCAGTTTAGGGCGACTAGCGGGCGGGCAAGAGACCCAGAACTTC. Residues: CASSLGRLAGGQETQNF.

This clonotype was recorded a few times. The chain has TRBV7-9 and TRBJ2-7, with unresolved D. Trimming took 1 base from V and 0 from J, leaving 7 bases between them. From germline, CDR1 is SEHNR and CDR2 FQNEAQ (reference sequence). The CDR3 length is 14 residues. Here the CDR3 reads CASSLDTDSYEQYF. The DNA for the CDR3 is TGTGCCAGCAGCTTAGATACGGACTCCTACGAGCAGTACTTC. The full variable domain, its missing parts supplied by reference TRBV7-9 and TRBJ2-7, is DTGVSQNPRHKITKRGQNVTFRCDPISEHNRLYWYRQTLGQGPEFLTYFQNEAQLEKSRLLSDRFSAERPKGSFSTLEIQRTEQGDSAMYLCASSLDTDSYEQYFGPGTRLTVT.

This chain connects TRBV28 to TRBJ2-3, with TRBD2 identical over 9 bases. Germline-derived CDR1 and CDR2 are MDHEN and SYDVKM. Losses at the gene ends were 7 bases for V and 3 bases for J; bases not matched to a gene: 8. The length of the CDR3 is 15 residues. This CDR3 is CASIPGLASTDTQYF. CDR3 in DNA: TGTGCCAGCATACCTGGACTAGCGTCTACAGATACGCAGTATTTT.

In this sample, this clonotype turned up many times. The rearrangement links TRBV27 to TRBJ1-1, with D unresolved. V was cut by 0 bases and J by 11 bases, with 13 bases left in between. The germline gives CDR1 MNHEY, CDR2 SMNVEV (reference sequence). This CDR3 comprises 13 residues. The CDR3, as DNA: TGTGCCAGCAGTTTATCGGTGGTGTATCTCGCTTTCTTT. The encoded protein is CASSLSVVYLAFF.

In its sample, this clonotype was seen many times. J is TRBJ2-7 and V is TRBV2; D ambiguous. Germline-derived CDR1 and CDR2 are SNHLY and FYNNEI. V was trimmed by 5 bases and J by 3 bases, leaving 8 bases between them. The CDR3 is 12 residues long. The CDR3 protein is CASSPLYYEQYF. CDR3 DNA sequence: TGTGCCAGCAGTCCTTTATACTACGAGCAGTACTTC.